One sample yielded the 11 T cell receptor beta chains listed below, sequenced in a study of blood T cell repertoires in COVID-19 (dated by TCRdb to 2020 to 2022). The method was the immunoSEQ multiplex PCR assay. Sourced from immuneACCESS, this table was stored by TCRdb with only in-frame sequences that have V and J called. A share of the clones is absent; for the studies checked, an unresolved V gene accounts for under half, and the remainder has no known explanation. This sample has fewer than 400,000 clones in its table, and 92% of those were observed once. 18% of the sample is in the top ten clones. Material: PBMCs or T cells enriched from blood (not recorded which). These receptors were taken from a woman aged 25 to 39 who had recovered from COVID-19.

V is TRBV28 and J is TRBJ2-3; 10 nucleotides line up with TRBD1. The trim removed 5 bases at V and 1 base at J, leaving 0 bases unmatched. The germline gives CDR1 MDHEN, CDR2 SYDVKM. This CDR3 spans 14 amino acids. CDR3 nucleotide sequence: TGTGCCAGCAGTGACAGGGGGCGCACAGATACGCAGTATTTT. As protein: CASSDRGRTDTQYF.

J is TRBJ1-2 and V is TRBV20-1; 7 bases agree with TRBD1. CDR1 and CDR2 (germline): DFQATT, SNEGSKA (reference sequence). This CDR3 is built from 11 residues. The CDR3 reads CSLGGAYGYTF. The CDR3 region has the DNA TGCAGCCTAGGGGGCGCCTATGGCTACACCTTC.

CDR3 DNA: TGTGCCAGCTCACACGCGACAGGGCCTAAGGAAGAGACCCAGTACTTC. Its protein is CASSHATGPKEETQYF. The rearrangement links TRBV18 to TRBJ2-5, with 7 positions matching TRBD1. This CDR3 comprises 16 residues. V shed 4 bases and J 3 bases; nucleotides not matched to a gene: 11. Looked up from germline, CDR1 is KGHSH and CDR2 is LQKENI.

The CDR3 coding sequence is TGTGCCAGCAGCTCTGCAGGGCGAGAGTTCTTC. Translating it yields CASSSAGREFF. V gene TRBV27 combines with J gene TRBJ2-1; D may be TRBD1 (5 bases). The CDR3 length is 11 residues. Germline V gives CDR1 MNHEY, CDR2 SMNVEV (reference sequence). The V end lost 6 bases, the J end lost 14 bases, and 14 bases lay between the germline ends.

The rearrangement uses TRBV5-1 and TRBJ1-1; 7 positions match TRBD1. Trimming at V came to 2 bases and at J to 1 base, leaving 5 bases not matched to a gene. The CDR3 has 15 residues. The V gene's germline CDR1 is SGHRS and CDR2 YFSETQ. CDR3 sequence: CASSLGGLRNTEAFF. CDR3 DNA sequence: TGCGCCAGCAGCTTAGGGGGCCTCCGGAACACTGAAGCTTTCTTT.

The chain joins TRBV3-1 (or the pseudogene TRBV3-2) to TRBJ2-7; D uncertain. V was pared by 4 bases and J by 5 bases, with 9 bases between. The CDR3 is made up of 12 amino acids. In germline, CDR1 is LGHDT, CDR2 YNNKEL (reference sequence). Here the CDR3 DNA reads TGTGCCAGCAGCCCTCAAAGCCACGAGCAGTACTTC. Amino acid sequence: CASSPQSHEQYF.

The chain has TRBV5-6 and TRBJ2-3; D is undetermined. Trimming removed 0 bases at V and 2 bases at J, with 4 bases between. This CDR3 contains 13 residues. CDR1 and CDR2 (germline): SGHDT, YYEEEE. The CDR3 sequence is CASSLDTTDTQYF. In DNA, the CDR3 is TGTGCCAGCAGCTTGGACACCACAGATACGCAGTATTTT.

The rearrangement uses TRBV24-1 and TRBJ2-7; a weak D match, TRBD1 (6 bases). The length of the CDR3 is 17 residues. V lost 5 bases, J lost 7 bases, and 26 bases lay in between. Germline values: CDR1 KGHDR, CDR2 SFDVKD. This CDR3 is CATSARGTGTFGREQYF. The CDR3 nucleotides read TGTGCCACCAGTGCCCGAGGGACCGGGACATTTGGTAGGGAGCAGTACTTC.

The J gene is TRBJ2-1, the V gene TRBV2; D might be TRBD1 (5 bases). CDR3 length: 15 residues. Germline V gene lookup returns CDR1 SNHLY and CDR2 FYNNEI. V dropped 6 bases and J dropped 5 bases, with 17 bases sitting between them. The CDR3 nucleotides are TGTGCCAGCAGCGACCTAAGGACAATTAACAATGAGCAGTTCTTC. Translating gives CASSDLRTINNEQFF.

The gene calls are TRBV19 and TRBJ2-5; 8 nucleotides match TRBD1. The ends lost 6 bases at V and 4 bases at J; junction bases unmatched: 7. The CDR3 totals 14 residues. Germline CDR1 is LNHDA and CDR2 is SQIVND (reference sequence). CDR3: CASSPQGVGETQYF. CDR3 nucleotide sequence: TGTGCCAGTAGCCCACAGGGGGTTGGAGAGACCCAGTACTTC.

This chain joins TRBV28 and TRBJ1-2, with D uncertain. Germline CDR1 and CDR2: MDHEN and SYDVKM. Between the trimmed V and J ends, which lost 8 bases and 9 bases, there was a span of 19 bases. CDR3 size: 13 residues. CDR3 sequence: CASATPVRRSYTF. The CDR3 region has the DNA TGTGCCAGCGCCACTCCCGTCCGCAGGAGCTACACCTTC.